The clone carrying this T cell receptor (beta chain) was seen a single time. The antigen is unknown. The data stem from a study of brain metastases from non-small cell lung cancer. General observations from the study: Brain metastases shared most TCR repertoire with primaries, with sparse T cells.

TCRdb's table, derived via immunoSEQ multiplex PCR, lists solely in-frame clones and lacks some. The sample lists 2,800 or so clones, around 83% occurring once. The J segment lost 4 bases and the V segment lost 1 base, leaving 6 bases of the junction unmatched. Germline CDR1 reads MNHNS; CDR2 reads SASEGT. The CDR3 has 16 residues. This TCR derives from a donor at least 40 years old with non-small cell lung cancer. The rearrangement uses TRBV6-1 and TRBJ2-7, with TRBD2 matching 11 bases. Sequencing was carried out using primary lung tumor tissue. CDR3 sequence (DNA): TGTGCCAGCAGTGAAGAGGGTTGGACTAGCGGGTACGAGCAGTACTTC. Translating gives CASSEEGWTSGYEQYF.